This is a list of T cell receptor beta chains from one sample in a study of cytotoxic CD8 clonotypes in ibrutinib-treated CLL. TCRdb's table, derived via immunoSEQ multiplex PCR, lists solely in-frame clones and lacks some. This table has about 200,000 clones, 70% appearing once. The sample was PBMCs, taken after 12 months of ibrutinib treatment. All receptors come from a human donor with chronic lymphocytic leukemia. Each CDR3 is given with its conserved first and last residue. The order of the fields is D gene, V gene, J gene, clone size, CDR3 length, CDR3 protein, CDR3 DNA. The D gene is left open where the match is weak. Rows give clone size only sometimes, using once, few, many, or a class for an expanded clone.

.,TRBV5-6,TRBJ1-4,many,16,CASSSLSGLLNEKLFF,TGTGCCAGCAGCTCACTATCCGGACTACTTAATGAAAAACTGTTTTTT
TRBD2,TRBV29-1,TRBJ2-3,.,11,CSVDSGTTQYF,TGCAGCGTTGACAGCGGGACGACGCAGTATTTT
.,TRBV19,TRBJ2-7,.,13,CASSMAGVGEQYF,TGTGCCAGTAGTATGGCTGGCGTGGGCGAGCAGTACTTC
.,TRBV7-8,TRBJ1-1,.,13,CASSFTGFSEAFF,TGTGCCAGCAGCTTTACAGGGTTTTCTGAAGCTTTCTTT
TRBD1,TRBV30,TRBJ1-4,.,15,CAWSTPGTGLGKLFF,TGTGCCTGGAGTACCCCCGGGACAGGGTTAGGAAAACTGTTTTTT
TRBD1,TRBV7-2,TRBJ1-2,.,16,CASSLRLAGGNYGYTF,TGTGCCAGCAGCTTAAGATTGGCAGGGGGCAACTATGGCTACACCTTC
.,TRBV4-1,TRBJ1-6,.,19,CASSQESRGSDPYNSPLHF,TGCGCCAGCAGCCAAGAATCCAGGGGCTCGGATCCTTATAATTCACCCCTCCACTTT
TRBD1,TRBV19,TRBJ1-5,.,14,CASSHRGDNQPQHF,TGTGCCAGTAGTCACAGGGGCGACAATCAGCCCCAGCATTTT
TRBD2,TRBV19,TRBJ2-1,.,15,CASSSGTSGSNEQFF,TGTGCCAGTAGTTCCGGGACTAGCGGGAGTAATGAGCAGTTCTTC
.,TRBV7-9,TRBJ1-2,few,13,CASSPTDSVGYTF,TGTGCCAGCAGCCCAACGGACAGTGTCGGCTACACCTTC
.,TRBV30,TRBJ2-5,.,14,CAWSRPRSKETQYF,TGTGCCTGGAGTCGCCCGAGGTCCAAAGAGACCCAGTACTTC
TRBD2,TRBV7-2,TRBJ2-5,.,16,CASSLVLAGGGETQYF,TGTGCCAGCAGCTTAGTGCTAGCGGGAGGGGGCGAGACCCAGTACTTC
TRBD2,TRBV7-3,TRBJ2-3,.,15,CASSGLAGGRATQYF,TGTGCCAGCAGTGGGCTAGCGGGAGGGCGGGCTACGCAGTATTTT
.,TRBV19,TRBJ1-5,.,15,CASSRRGGSNQPQHF,TGTGCCAGTAGCAGGAGGGGTGGGAGCAATCAGCCCCAGCATTTT
.,TRBV6-6,TRBJ2-7,few,14,CASRDTQTPNEQYF,TGTGCCAGCAGGGACACACAAACTCCCAACGAGCAGTACTTC
.,TRBV7-2,TRBJ1-2,once,16,CASSPSDRRPNYGYTF,TGTGCCAGCAGCCCCTCAGACAGGAGACCAAACTATGGCTACACCTTC
.,TRBV7-2,TRBJ1-2,.,15,CASSLGISGGYGYTF,TGTGCCAGCAGCTTAGGAATCTCTGGAGGCTATGGCTACACCTTC
.,TRBV27,TRBJ2-7,.,14,CASSLSESPYEQYF,TGTGCCAGCAGTTTATCGGAATCTCCCTACGAGCAGTACTTC
.,TRBV20-1,TRBJ1-1,.,11,CSARELTEAFF,TGCAGTGCCAGGGAGTTAACTGAAGCTTTCTTT
.,TRBV9,TRBJ2-3,.,15,CASSVRGIGTDTQYF,TGTGCCAGCAGCGTTCGTGGGATAGGCACAGATACGCAGTATTTT
TRBD1,TRBV5-4,TRBJ1-5,.,14,CASSRDRDGEPQHF,TGTGCCAGCAGCCGTGACAGGGATGGTGAGCCCCAGCATTTT
.,TRBV19,TRBJ2-1,few,15,CASSIDRPGRNEQFF,TGTGCCAGTAGTATAGATCGCCCCGGCCGCAATGAGCAGTTCTTC
TRBD1,TRBV11-2,TRBJ1-5,.,15,CASSLTGRDNQPQHF,TGTGCCAGCAGCTTGACAGGGCGGGACAATCAGCCCCAGCATTTT
.,TRBV6-5,TRBJ1-2,.,15,CASSYRGQGIDGYTF,TGTGCCAGCAGTTATCGAGGGCAGGGGATTGATGGCTACACCTTC
.,TRBV6-5,TRBJ2-7,.,16,CASSYAYPPGAYEQYF,TGTGCCAGCAGTTACGCGTACCCCCCGGGAGCCTACGAGCAGTACTTC
.,TRBV5-1,TRBJ1-3,.,15,CASRLTGGGGNTIYF,TGCGCCAGCCGCCTAACGGGGGGCGGTGGAAACACCATATATTTT
.,TRBV21-1,TRBJ2-7,.,17,CASSKHRGPRVHYEQYF,TGTGCCAGCAGCAAGCATAGGGGGCCACGGGTCCACTACGAGCAGTACTTC
TRBD2,TRBV7-8,TRBJ2-2,.,17,CASSQRLAGANTGELFF,TGTGCCAGCAGCCAAAGGCTAGCGGGGGCGAACACCGGGGAGCTGTTTTTT
TRBD1,TRBV5-1,TRBJ2-1,.,15,CASSLGTGRYNEQFF,TGCGCCAGCAGCTTGGGGACAGGTCGGTACAATGAGCAGTTCTTC
TRBD2,TRBV5-4,TRBJ2-5,.,17,CASSLGAGGTAGETQYF,TGTGCCAGCAGCTTAGGGGCCGGGGGGACGGCCGGAGAGACCCAGTACTTC
.,TRBV9,TRBJ2-2,.,13,CASSVGTFGELFF,TGTGCCAGCAGCGTAGGGACGTTCGGGGAGCTGTTTTTT
.,TRBV20-1,TRBJ1-1,.,11,CSAVTNTEAFF,TGCAGTGCTGTTACGAACACTGAAGCTTTCTTT
.,TRBV7-9,TRBJ2-3,.,13,CASSWVAKDTQYF,TGTGCCAGCTCCTGGGTAGCGAAAGATACGCAGTATTTT
.,TRBV11-1,TRBJ2-2,.,14,CASSFEVTTGELFF,TGTGCCAGCAGCTTTGAGGTTACGACCGGGGAGCTGTTTTTT
.,TRBV11-2,TRBJ2-2,.,15,CASSPRGRRTGELFF,TGTGCCAGCAGCCCCCGGGGGCGGAGAACCGGGGAGCTGTTTTTT
TRBD1,TRBV9,TRBJ2-7,.,15,CASSVDRGPTYEQYF,TGTGCCAGCAGCGTGGACAGGGGGCCGACCTACGAGCAGTACTTC
.,TRBV20-1,TRBJ2-7,.,9,CSDEDEQYF,TGCAGTGACGAAGACGAGCAGTACTTC
TRBD2,TRBV4-1,TRBJ2-7,.,14,CASSPSGGENEQYF,TGCGCCAGCAGCCCGTCGGGGGGGGAGAACGAGCAGTACTTC
.,TRBV9,TRBJ1-5,.,14,CASSVGGAGQPQHF,TGTGCCAGCAGCGTAGGGGGGGCAGGTCAGCCCCAGCATTTT
.,TRBV11-2,TRBJ1-5,.,15,CASSLGVLPHQPQHF,TGTGCCAGCAGCTTAGGTGTGCTCCCCCATCAGCCCCAGCATTTT
.,TRBV5-1,TRBJ1-2,many,14,CASSPPASEEGYTF,TGCGCCAGCAGCCCACCAGCGAGCGAGGAAGGCTACACCTTC